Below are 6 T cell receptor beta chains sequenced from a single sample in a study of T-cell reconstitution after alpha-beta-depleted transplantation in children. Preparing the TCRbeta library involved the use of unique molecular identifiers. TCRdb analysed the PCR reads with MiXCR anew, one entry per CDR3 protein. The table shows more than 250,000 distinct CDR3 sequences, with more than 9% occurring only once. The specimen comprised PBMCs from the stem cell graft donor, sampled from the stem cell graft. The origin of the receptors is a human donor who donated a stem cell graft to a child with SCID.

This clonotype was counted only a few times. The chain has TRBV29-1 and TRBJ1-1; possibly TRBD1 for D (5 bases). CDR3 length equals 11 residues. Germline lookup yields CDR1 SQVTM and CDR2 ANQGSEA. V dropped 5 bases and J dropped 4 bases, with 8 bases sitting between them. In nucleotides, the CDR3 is TGCAGCGTTATGGGGGTCACTGAAGCTTTCTTT. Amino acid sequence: CSVMGVTEAFF.

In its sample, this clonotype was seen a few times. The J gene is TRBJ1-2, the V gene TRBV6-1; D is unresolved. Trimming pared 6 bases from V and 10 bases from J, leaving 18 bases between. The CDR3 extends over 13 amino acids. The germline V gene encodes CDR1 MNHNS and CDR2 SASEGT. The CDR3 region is CASSTPGRIDYTF. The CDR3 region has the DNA TGTGCCAGCAGCACCCCGGGGAGGATTGACTACACCTTC.

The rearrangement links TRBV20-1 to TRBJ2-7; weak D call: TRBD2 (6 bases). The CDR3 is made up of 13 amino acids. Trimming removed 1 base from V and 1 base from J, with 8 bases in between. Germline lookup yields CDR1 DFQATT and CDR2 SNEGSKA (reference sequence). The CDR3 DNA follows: TGCAGTGCTAGAGTAGGAGGGTCCTACGAGCAGTACTTC. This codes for CSARVGGSYEQYF.

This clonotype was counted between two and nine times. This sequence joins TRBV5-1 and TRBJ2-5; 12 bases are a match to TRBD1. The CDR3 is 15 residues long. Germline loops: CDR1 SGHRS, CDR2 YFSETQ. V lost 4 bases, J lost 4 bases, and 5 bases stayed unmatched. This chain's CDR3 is CASSGGTGGLETQYF. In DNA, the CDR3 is TGCGCCAGCAGCGGAGGGACAGGGGGCTTAGAGACCCAGTACTTC.

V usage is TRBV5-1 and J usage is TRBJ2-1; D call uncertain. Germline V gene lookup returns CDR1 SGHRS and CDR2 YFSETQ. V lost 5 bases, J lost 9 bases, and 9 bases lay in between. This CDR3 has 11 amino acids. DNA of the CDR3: TGCGCCAGCAGAAAAGACTTTGAGCAGTTCTTC. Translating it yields CASRKDFEQFF.

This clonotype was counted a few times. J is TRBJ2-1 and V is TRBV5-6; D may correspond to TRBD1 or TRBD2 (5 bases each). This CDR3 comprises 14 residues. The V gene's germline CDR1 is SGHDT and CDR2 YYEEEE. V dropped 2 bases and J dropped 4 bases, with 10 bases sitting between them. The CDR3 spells CASSFGEGYNEQFF. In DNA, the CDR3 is TGTGCCAGCAGCTTCGGCGAGGGGTACAATGAGCAGTTCTTC.